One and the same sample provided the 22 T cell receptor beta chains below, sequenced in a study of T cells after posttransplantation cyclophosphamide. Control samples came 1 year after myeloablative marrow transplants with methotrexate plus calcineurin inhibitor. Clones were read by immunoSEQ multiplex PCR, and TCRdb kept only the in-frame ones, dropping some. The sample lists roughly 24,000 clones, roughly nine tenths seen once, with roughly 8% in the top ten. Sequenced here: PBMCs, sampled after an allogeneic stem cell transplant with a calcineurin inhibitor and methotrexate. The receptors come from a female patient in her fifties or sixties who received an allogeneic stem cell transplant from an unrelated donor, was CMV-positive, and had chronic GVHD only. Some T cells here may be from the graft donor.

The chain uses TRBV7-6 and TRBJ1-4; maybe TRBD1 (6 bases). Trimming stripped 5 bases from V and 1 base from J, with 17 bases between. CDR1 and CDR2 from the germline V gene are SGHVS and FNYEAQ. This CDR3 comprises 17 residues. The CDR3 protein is CASSAPPRGGTNEKLFF. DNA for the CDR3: TGTGCCAGCAGCGCACCCCCGAGAGGGGGAACTAATGAAAAACTGTTTTTT.

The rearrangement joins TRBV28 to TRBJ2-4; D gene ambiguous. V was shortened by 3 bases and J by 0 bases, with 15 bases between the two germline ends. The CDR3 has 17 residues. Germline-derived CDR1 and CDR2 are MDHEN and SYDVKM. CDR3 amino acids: CASSLVGGMLAKNIQYF. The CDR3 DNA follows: TGTGCCAGCAGTTTGGTAGGCGGAATGCTAGCCAAAAACATTCAGTACTTC.

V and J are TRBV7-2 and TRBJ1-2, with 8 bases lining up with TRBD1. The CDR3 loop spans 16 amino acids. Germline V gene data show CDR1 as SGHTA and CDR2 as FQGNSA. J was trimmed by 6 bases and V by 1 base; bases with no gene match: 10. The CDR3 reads CASSLEWAGGRHGYTF. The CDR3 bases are TGTGCCAGCAGCTTAGAGTGGGCAGGGGGCAGGCATGGCTACACCTTC.

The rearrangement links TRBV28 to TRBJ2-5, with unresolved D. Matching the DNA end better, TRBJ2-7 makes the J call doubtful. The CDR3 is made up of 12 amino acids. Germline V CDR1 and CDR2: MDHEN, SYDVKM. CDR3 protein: CASSPTSYEQYF. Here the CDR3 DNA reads TGTGCCAGCAGTCCAACTTCCTACGAGCAGTACTTC.

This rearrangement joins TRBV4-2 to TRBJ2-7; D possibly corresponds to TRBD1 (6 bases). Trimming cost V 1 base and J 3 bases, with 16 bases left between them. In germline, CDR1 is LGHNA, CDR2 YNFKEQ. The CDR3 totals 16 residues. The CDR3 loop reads CASSQGLWTANYEQYF. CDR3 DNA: TGTGCCAGCAGCCAAGGCCTTTGGACAGCAAACTACGAGCAGTACTTC.

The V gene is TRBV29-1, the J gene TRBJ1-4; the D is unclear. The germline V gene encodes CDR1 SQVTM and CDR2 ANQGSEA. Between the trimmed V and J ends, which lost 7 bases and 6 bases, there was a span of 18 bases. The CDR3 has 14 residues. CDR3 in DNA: TGCAGCGCCGTGACCGGAGGGTCTGATGAAAAACTGTTTTTT. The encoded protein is CSAVTGGSDEKLFF.

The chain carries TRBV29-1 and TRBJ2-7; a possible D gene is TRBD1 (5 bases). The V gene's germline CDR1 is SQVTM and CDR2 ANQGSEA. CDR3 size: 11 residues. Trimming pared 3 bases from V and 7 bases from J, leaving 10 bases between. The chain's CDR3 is CSVEGPREQYF. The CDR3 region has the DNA TGCAGCGTTGAGGGGCCAAGGGAGCAGTACTTC.

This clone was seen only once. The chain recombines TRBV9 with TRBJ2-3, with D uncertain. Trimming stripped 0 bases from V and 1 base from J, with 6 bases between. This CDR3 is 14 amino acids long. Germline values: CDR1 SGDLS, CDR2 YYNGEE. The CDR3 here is CASSVVSGTDTQYF. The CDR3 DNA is TGTGCCAGCAGCGTAGTTTCAGGCACAGATACGCAGTATTTT.

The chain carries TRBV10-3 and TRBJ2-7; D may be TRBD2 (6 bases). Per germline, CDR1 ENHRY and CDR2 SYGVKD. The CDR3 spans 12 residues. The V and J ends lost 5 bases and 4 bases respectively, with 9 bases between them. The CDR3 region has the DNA TGTGCCATCAGTCCCGGGGGATACGAGCAGTACTTC. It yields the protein CAISPGGYEQYF.

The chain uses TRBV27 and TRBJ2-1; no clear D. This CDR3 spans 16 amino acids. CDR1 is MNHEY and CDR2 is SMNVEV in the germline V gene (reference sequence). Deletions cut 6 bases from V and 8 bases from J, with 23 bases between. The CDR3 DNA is TGTGCCAGCAGCCCACTGTCCCGCCTAAGAGTCGATGAGCAGTTCTTC. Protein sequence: CASSPLSRLRVDEQFF.

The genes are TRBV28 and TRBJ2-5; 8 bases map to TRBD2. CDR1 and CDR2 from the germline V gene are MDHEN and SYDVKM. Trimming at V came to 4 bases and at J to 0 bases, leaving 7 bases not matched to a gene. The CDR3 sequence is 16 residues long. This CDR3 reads CASSWELAGHQETQYF. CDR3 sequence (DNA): TGTGCCAGCAGTTGGGAGTTAGCGGGACACCAAGAGACCCAGTACTTC.

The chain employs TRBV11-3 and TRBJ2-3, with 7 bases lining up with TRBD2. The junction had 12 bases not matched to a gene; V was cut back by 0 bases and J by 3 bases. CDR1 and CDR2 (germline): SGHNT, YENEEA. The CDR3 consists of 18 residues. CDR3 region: CASSLDPAASGGTDTQYF. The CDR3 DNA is TGTGCCAGCAGCTTAGATCCGGCGGCTAGCGGAGGTACAGATACGCAGTATTTT.

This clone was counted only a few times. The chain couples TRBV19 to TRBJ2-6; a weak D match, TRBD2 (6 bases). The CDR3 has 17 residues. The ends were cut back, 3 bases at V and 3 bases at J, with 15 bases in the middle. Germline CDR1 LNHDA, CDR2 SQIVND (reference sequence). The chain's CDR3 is CASSMNSWGGGANVLTF. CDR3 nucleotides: TGTGCCAGTAGTATGAATAGTTGGGGAGGTGGGGCCAACGTCCTGACTTTC.

The CDR3 loop reads CASRRALNTEAFF. CDR3 nucleotide sequence: TGTGCCAGCAGACGCGCCCTTAACACTGAAGCTTTCTTT. The chain uses TRBV28 and TRBJ1-1, with unresolved D. CDR1 is MDHEN and CDR2 is SYDVKM in the germline V gene. The V gene lost 6 bases and the J gene lost 2 bases, with 10 bases spanning the gap. The CDR3 sequence is 13 residues long.

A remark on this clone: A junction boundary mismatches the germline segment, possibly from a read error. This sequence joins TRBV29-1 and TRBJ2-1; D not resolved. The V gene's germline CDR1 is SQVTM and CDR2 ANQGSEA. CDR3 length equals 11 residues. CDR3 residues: CAAPPYNEQFF. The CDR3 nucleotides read TGTGCCGCGCCCCCCTACAATGAGCAGTTCTTC.

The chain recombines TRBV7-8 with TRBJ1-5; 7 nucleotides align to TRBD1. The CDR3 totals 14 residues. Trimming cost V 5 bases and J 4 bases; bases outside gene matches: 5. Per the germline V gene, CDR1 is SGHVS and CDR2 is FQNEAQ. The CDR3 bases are TGTGCCAGCAGCCAGACAGGGAGGAATCAGCCCCAGCATTTT. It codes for CASSQTGRNQPQHF.

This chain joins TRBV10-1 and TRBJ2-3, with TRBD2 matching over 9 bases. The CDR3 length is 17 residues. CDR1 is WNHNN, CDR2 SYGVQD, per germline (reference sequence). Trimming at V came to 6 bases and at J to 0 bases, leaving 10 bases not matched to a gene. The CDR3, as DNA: TGCGCCAGCAGCAACCCGACTAGCGGTTATAGCACAGATACGCAGTATTTT. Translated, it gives CASSNPTSGYSTDTQYF.

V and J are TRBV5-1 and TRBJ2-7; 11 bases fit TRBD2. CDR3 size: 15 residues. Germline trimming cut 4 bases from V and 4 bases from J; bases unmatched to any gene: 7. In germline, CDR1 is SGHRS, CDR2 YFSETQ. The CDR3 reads CASSTTSGTGYEQYF. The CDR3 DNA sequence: TGCGCCAGCAGCACGACTAGCGGGACAGGGTACGAGCAGTACTTC. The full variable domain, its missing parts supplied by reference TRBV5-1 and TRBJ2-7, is KAGVTQTPRYLIKTRGQQVTLSCSPISGHRSVSWYQQTPGQGLQFLFEYFSETQRNKGNFPGRFSGRQFSNSRSEMNVSTLELGDSALYLCASSTTSGTGYEQYFGPGTRLTVT.

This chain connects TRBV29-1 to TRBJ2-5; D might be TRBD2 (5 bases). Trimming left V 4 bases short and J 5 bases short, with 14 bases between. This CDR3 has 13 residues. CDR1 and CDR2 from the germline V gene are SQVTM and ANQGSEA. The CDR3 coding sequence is TGCAGCGTTGGATTCCGGAGGAGGGAGACCCAGTACTTC. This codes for CSVGFRRRETQYF. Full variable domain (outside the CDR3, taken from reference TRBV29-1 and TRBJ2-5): SAVISQKPSRDICQRGTSLTIQCQVDSQVTMMFWYRQQPGQSLTLIATANQGSEATYESGFVIDKFPISRPNLTFSTLTVSNMSPEDSSIYLCSVGFRRRETQYFGPGTRLLVL.

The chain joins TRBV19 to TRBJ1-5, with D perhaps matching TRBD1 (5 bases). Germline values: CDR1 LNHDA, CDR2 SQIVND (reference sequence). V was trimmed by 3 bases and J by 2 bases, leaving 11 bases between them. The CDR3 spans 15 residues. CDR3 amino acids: CASSIIRVGNQPQHF. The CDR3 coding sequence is TGTGCCAGTAGTATTATCAGGGTAGGCAATCAGCCCCAGCATTTT. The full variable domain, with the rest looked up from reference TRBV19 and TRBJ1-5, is DGGITQSPKYLFRKEGQNVTLSCEQNLNHDAMYWYRQDPGQGLRLIYYSQIVNDFQKGDIAEGYSVSREKKESFPLTVTSAQKNPTAFYLCASSIIRVGNQPQHFGDGTRLSIL.

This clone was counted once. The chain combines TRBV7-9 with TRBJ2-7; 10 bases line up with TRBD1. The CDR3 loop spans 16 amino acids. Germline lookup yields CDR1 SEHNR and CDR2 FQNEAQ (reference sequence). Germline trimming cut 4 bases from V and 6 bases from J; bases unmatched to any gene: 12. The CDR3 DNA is TGTGCCAGCAGCTATGGGGCGGGACAGGGGTTTACCGAGCAGTACTTC. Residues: CASSYGAGQGFTEQYF.

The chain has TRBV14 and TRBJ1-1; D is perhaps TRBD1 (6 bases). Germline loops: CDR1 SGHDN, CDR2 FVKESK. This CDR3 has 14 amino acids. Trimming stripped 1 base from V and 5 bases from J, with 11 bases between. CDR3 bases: TGTGCCAGCAGCCAAGGGACAGTAGGGACTGAAGCTTTCTTT. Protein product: CASSQGTVGTEAFF.